The 18 T cell receptor beta chains given below trace back to one sample, sequenced in a study of CD8 T cells in ankylosing spondylitis. TCRdb re-derived calls from the 5' RACE reads in MiXCR, one entry per CDR3 protein. The sample has 200,000 to 300,000 distinct CDR3 sequences; more than 25% are singletons. The specimen sequenced was blood, either unsorted or a sorted T cell fraction (not recorded which). The receptors shown here come from a male donor with ankylosing spondylitis or in good health (not recorded which).

This chain uses TRBV27 with TRBJ1-2; D is unclear. The CDR3 spans 15 residues. Germline V CDR1 and CDR2: MNHEY, SMNVEV (reference sequence). V lost 7 bases and J 4 bases, leaving 19 bases between the germline ends. The DNA for the CDR3 is TGTGCCAGCACCCTATCAAGTCGGGGATTCTATGGCTACACCTTC. Translated: CASTLSSRGFYGYTF.

The chain employs TRBV20-1 and TRBJ2-5, with 8 bases matching TRBD2. With V trimmed by 3 bases and J by 5 bases, 11 bases remained unmatched. The CDR3 has 15 residues. Germline CDR1 DFQATT, CDR2 SNEGSKA (reference sequence). The CDR3 nucleotides are TGCAGTGCTAGTAACCGCGGGGGGCAGAGGGAGACCCAGTACTTC. It encodes CSASNRGGQRETQYF.

The chain couples TRBV7-9 to TRBJ2-1; 9 bases line up with TRBD1. Germline CDR1 and CDR2: SEHNR and FQNEAQ (reference sequence). The CDR3 is made up of 15 amino acids. The V segment lost 5 bases and the J segment 5 bases; nucleotides outside the gene matches: 7. CDR3 loop: CASSPRTGAHNEQFF. The DNA of the CDR3 is TGTGCCAGCAGCCCACGGACAGGGGCGCACAATGAGCAGTTCTTC.

This chain connects TRBV9 to TRBJ2-2; possibly TRBD2 for D (5 bases). CDR3 length: 12 amino acids. V dropped 4 bases and J dropped 6 bases, with 7 bases sitting between them. The germline V gene encodes CDR1 SGDLS and CDR2 YYNGEE. The CDR3 is CASSPGSGELFF. CDR3 sequence (DNA): TGTGCCAGCAGCCCGGGGTCCGGGGAGCTGTTTTTT. The full variable domain, completed using reference TRBV9 and TRBJ2-2, is DSGVTQTPKHLITATGQRVTLRCSPRSGDLSVYWYQQSLDQGLQFLIQYYNGEERAKGNILERFSAQQFPDLHSELNLSSLELGDSALYFCASSPGSGELFFGEGSRLTVL.

This chain joins TRBV2 and TRBJ1-5; D gene uncertain. Germline V lookup: CDR1 SNHLY, CDR2 FYNNEI. CDR3 size: 13 residues. V lost 0 bases and J 7 bases, leaving 7 bases between the germline ends. This chain's CDR3 is CASSEAEEQPQHF. DNA of the CDR3: TGTGCCAGCAGTGAAGCAGAAGAACAGCCCCAGCATTTT.

The chain combines TRBV12-3 or TRBV12-4 with TRBJ2-7, with D perhaps TRBD2 (6 bases). The V gene lost 2 bases and the J gene lost 3 bases, with 11 bases spanning the gap. The CDR3 extends over 14 amino acids. The CDR3 loop reads CASSLYGGIYEQYF. The CDR3 coding sequence is TGTGCCAGCAGTTTATATGGGGGGATCTACGAGCAGTACTTC.

This clonotype came up a few times. The chain couples TRBV29-1 to TRBJ2-7; 7 bases are shared with TRBD1. This CDR3 has 12 residues. The junction had 2 bases not matched to a gene; V was cut back by 6 bases and J by 0 bases. Germline CDR1 reads SQVTM; CDR2 reads ANQGSEA. This CDR3 reads CSVWTGSYEQYF. CDR3 in DNA: TGCAGCGTGTGGACAGGCTCCTACGAGCAGTACTTC.

The rearrangement joins TRBV9 to TRBJ2-5; tentatively, D is TRBD1 or TRBD2 (5 bases each). The germline V gene encodes CDR1 SGDLS and CDR2 YYNGEE. CDR3 length equals 15 residues. V gave up 4 bases and J gave up 2 bases, with 15 bases separating them. The DNA of the CDR3 is TGTGCCAGCAGCCCAGGTCAGGGAGTTCAAGAGACCCAGTACTTC. Protein sequence: CASSPGQGVQETQYF.

The V gene is TRBV11-2, the J gene TRBJ2-5; D unclear. Germline CDR1 and CDR2: SGHAT and FQNNGV. V was cut by 8 bases and J by 0 bases, with 7 bases left in between. This CDR3 has 12 amino acids. The DNA for the CDR3 is TGTGCCAGCGACGCGTACCAAGAGACCCAGTACTTC. Protein sequence: CASDAYQETQYF.

The rearrangement uses TRBV12-3 or TRBV12-4 and TRBJ2-1; D gene unclear. The ends were cut back, 6 bases at V and 7 bases at J, with 10 bases in the middle. There are 12 residues in the CDR3. CDR3 sequence (DNA): TGTGCCAGCAGCCAACCCCTAAATGAGCAGTTCTTC. It codes for CASSQPLNEQFF.

The chain recombines TRBV12-3 or TRBV12-4 with TRBJ2-1, with 11 bases identical to TRBD1. The J segment lost 4 bases and the V segment lost 6 bases, leaving 5 bases of the junction unmatched. This CDR3 has 15 amino acids. The CDR3 nucleotides read TGTGCCAGCAGCTATGGGACAGGGGGTTACAATGAGCAGTTCTTC. Its protein product is CASSYGTGGYNEQFF.

This clonotype was detected a few times. The chain is built from TRBV4-1 and TRBJ2-5, with D unclear. The germline V and J ends were trimmed by 4 bases and 5 bases, with 14 bases remaining between them. Germline loops: CDR1 MGHRA, CDR2 YSYEKL. This CDR3 contains 14 residues. The CDR3 spells CASSPEPHQETQYF. The CDR3 DNA reads TGCGCCAGCAGCCCCGAACCTCATCAGGAGACCCAGTACTTC.

The rearrangement links TRBV29-1 to TRBJ2-7; 7 bases are shared with TRBD1. After removal of 4 bases from V and 2 bases from J, the junction contained 5 bases not matched to a gene. Germline CDR1 and CDR2: SQVTM and ANQGSEA. The CDR3 extends over 13 amino acids. The CDR3 sequence: CSVAGQATYEQYF. CDR3 DNA sequence: TGCAGCGTTGCTGGACAGGCTACCTACGAGCAGTACTTC.

The CDR3 coding sequence is TGCGCCAGCAGCTTGGGTAGCGGGGCCGGAGGTCAAGAGACCCAGTACTTC. It translates to CASSLGSGAGGQETQYF. The genes are TRBV5-1 and TRBJ2-5; 8 positions agree with TRBD2. Looked up from germline, CDR1 is SGHRS and CDR2 is YFSETQ. The CDR3 length is 17 residues. Losses at the gene ends were 0 bases for V and 2 bases for J; bases not matched to a gene: 9.

The chain uses TRBV20-1 and TRBJ2-3; possibly TRBD1 for D (5 bases). Germline V gene sequence: CDR1 DFQATT, CDR2 SNEGSKA (reference sequence). The CDR3 is made up of 12 amino acids. The V end lost 5 bases, the J end lost 5 bases, and 11 bases lay between the germline ends. The CDR3: CSASPGKDTQYF. CDR3 nucleotides: TGCAGTGCTTCCCCAGGGAAAGATACGCAGTATTTT.

This chain joins TRBV20-1 and TRBJ2-3, with 8 positions matching TRBD2. The ends lost 3 bases at V and 0 bases at J; junction bases unmatched: 11. The germline CDR1 and CDR2 sequences are DFQATT and SNEGSKA (reference sequence). This CDR3 contains 17 residues. CDR3 protein: CSASPGLVGPSTDTQYF. The DNA of the CDR3 is TGCAGTGCTAGCCCGGGACTAGTCGGCCCTAGCACAGATACGCAGTATTTT.

This clonotype appeared once. The DNA of the CDR3 is TGTGCCAGCAGTTCCAAATTCGCGAACACCGGGGAGCTGTTTTTT. Its translation is CASSSKFANTGELFF. The V call is TRBV12-3 or TRBV12-4, the J call TRBJ2-2; unclear D gene. Trimming stripped 4 bases from V and 0 bases from J, with 9 bases between. The CDR3 spans 15 residues.

A few counts support this clonotype. V is TRBV7-9 and J is TRBJ2-7, with 7 bases fitting TRBD1. The ends lost 5 bases at V and 5 bases at J; junction bases unmatched: 3. CDR1 is SEHNR, CDR2 FQNEAQ, per germline (reference sequence). The CDR3 contains 12 residues. CDR3 nucleotide sequence: TGTGCCAGCAGCACGACAGGGCACGAGCAGTACTTC. Translating it yields CASSTTGHEQYF.